This TCR beta chain came from a study of tumor-infiltrating lymphocytes in primary liver carcinoma (dated by TCRdb to 2016 to 2017). Describing the broader study: Of the five patients (three men and two women, aged 30 to 69 years), four had hepatocellular carcinoma and one had combined HCC and intrahepatic cholangiocarcinoma. Across five regions of each liver tumor, along with adjacent normal tissue and blood, the study brought together TCRbeta repertoire sequencing, expression microarrays and whole-exome sequencing. The 25 or so tumor region samples were profiled with Agilent mRNA microarrays so that TCRbeta repertoire diversity could be related to the local molecular phenotype. The five patients had tumors staged T1-T3 N0M0, with maximum diameters ranging from roughly 4.2 to 11 cm. Roughly 3.5 to 7.13 million productive TCRbeta reads were obtained per sample, and no significant difference in read depth was found between tissue types. TCRbeta repertoire sequencing covered 35 specimens from 5 patients: around 25 tumor regions, 5 adjacent noncancerous liver tissues and 5 peripheral blood samples. Technical replicate repertoires showed high reproducibility, with mean shared-clone rates about 0.92 and correlation coefficients above 0.95.

On this clonotype: It lacks a known antigen. A read error may produce the germline difference seen at one junction end.

Total RNA and DNA were co-extracted without cell sorting from 20-30 mg of bulk tissue using the AllPrep DNA/RNA mini kit. Between late 2015 and March 2016, a few patients in China with histopathologically diagnosed primary liver carcinoma had surgical resection. Chronic HBV infection was present in the patients, and the patients were treatment-naive at sampling. Five spatially separated regions were sampled per tumor: superior, inferior, left-lateral and right-lateral poles, plus the tumor centre. More than 90% viable tumor cells were found by histology in every tumor sample. Fresh tumor and adjacent tissue pieces were bisected; one half was stored in RNAlater at -80°C, the other sent for histology. Using a constant-region primer and ProtoScript II reverse transcriptase, TCRbeta-specific cDNA was reverse-transcribed from roughly 500 ng total RNA. TCRbeta libraries were built with three nested multiplex PCR rounds, a slightly modified ARM-PCR procedure. Sample barcodes and Illumina adapters were added in a final 25-cycle PCR using Deep VentR polymerase. Before sequencing, amplicons of 200-500 bp were gel-purified using a QIAquick gel extraction kit. An Illumina HiSeq 2500 was used to sequence the TCRbeta amplicons, generating 250-bp paired-end reads. The authors' analysis ran thus. Reads were quality-trimmed with Trimmomatic v0.33, and paired reads were merged with FLASH v1.2.11 to recover full CDR3 sequences. MiGEC v1.2.1b assigned V, D and J germline segments to the rearranged TCRbeta sequences. VDJtools v1.0.0 computed clonotype statistics and Shannon-Wiener diversity indices. To cut down on sampling bias, every analysis after diversity analysis relied on just the 250 most abundant clonotypes from each sample. The public reads were reanalyzed by TCRdb: fastp trimming at Q25, MiXCR alignment, in-frame beta chains only. Rows matching on CDR3 protein sequence are summarized as one entry with the most common DNA and genes. The V and J calls and clone size are TCRdb's, not the authors'. The sample table contains roughly 23,000 distinct CDR3 sequences; only one count was recorded for approximately 79% of them. The leading ten clones occupy 41% of the sample.

Study-wide findings and limitations: Only about 8-24% of top clones were present in all five regions of a tumor, suggesting spatial heterogeneity of tumor-infiltrating T cells. The top 250 clones accounted for a significantly greater share of the repertoire in tumors than in blood (p = 0.039). Comparison of CD4+ and CD8+ T cell repertoires was precluded by the use of bulk unsorted samples. With just 4 to 6 patients in the study, the authors point out that the findings should be validated in a larger study. Because only the TCR beta chain was sequenced and unpaired alpha chains were not captured, true repertoire diversity is likely underestimated. Repertoire overlap was higher between tumor regions (mean around 36%) than tumor-adjacent (approximately 17%) or tumor-blood (about 14%) pairs, consistent with antigen-driven expansion.

Sample: liver tumor tissue from sampling region 1. Explained via the paper, the cell subset or site label denotes: tumor region T1, superior pole. This clonotype originated in a man in his forties or fifties with primary liver carcinoma and hepatitis B virus infection.

The DNA sequence is given as TGCACCAACAGCCAAACTCCTGGCGGGGGGAAAGAGACCCTGTACTTC. Its translation reads: CTNSQTPGGGKETLYF. This chain joins TRBV11-2 to TRBJ2-5; TRBD2 agrees with 8 junctional bases. The CDR3 measures 16 amino acids from cysteine to phenylalanine. Only CDR3 DNA is held: 48 bases, read in frame from base 1. The germline V gene supplies CDR1 SGHAT and CDR2 FQNNGV.